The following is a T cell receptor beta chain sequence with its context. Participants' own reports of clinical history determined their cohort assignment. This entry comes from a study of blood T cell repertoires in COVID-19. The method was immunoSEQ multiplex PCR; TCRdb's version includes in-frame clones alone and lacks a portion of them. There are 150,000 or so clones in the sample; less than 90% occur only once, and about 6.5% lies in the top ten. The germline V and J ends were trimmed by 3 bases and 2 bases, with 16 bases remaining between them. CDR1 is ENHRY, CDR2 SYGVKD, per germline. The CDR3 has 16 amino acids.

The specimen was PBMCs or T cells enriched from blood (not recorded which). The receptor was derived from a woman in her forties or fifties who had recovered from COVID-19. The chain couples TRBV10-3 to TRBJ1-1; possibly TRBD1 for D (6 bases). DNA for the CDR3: TGTGCCATCAGTGATAACCACAGGGCTTCAAACACTGAAGCTTTCTTT. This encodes CAISDNHRASNTEAFF.